Sequencing of this TCR beta chain was carried out in a study of blood T cell repertoires in COVID-19. V trimming: 4 bases; J trimming: 0 bases; junction bases outside the gene matches: 9. Germline-derived CDR1 and CDR2 are SGHVS and FQNEAQ. This CDR3 has 17 residues. This clone showed up just a few times. TCRdb keeps only in-frame clones here, not all; method: immunoSEQ multiplex PCR. This sample has 110,000 to 150,000 clones; 80% occur once, and the top ten carry about 5%. The clonotype originates from a woman between 50 and 59 years old with acute or convalescent COVID-19. The chain carries TRBV7-8 and TRBJ1-3, with 7 bases lining up with TRBD1. What was sequenced was peripheral blood. CDR3: CASSSQITGVSGNTIYF. The CDR3 bases are TGTGCCAGCAGCTCCCAAATTACAGGGGTCTCTGGAAACACCATATATTTT.